The 32 T cell receptor beta chains below all came from one sample that was sequenced in a study of cytomegalovirus exposure and HLA in healthy donors. Researchers ran the PCR with 60 Vbeta and 13 Jbeta primers. Clones were sequenced by immunoSEQ multiplex PCR, and TCRdb holds only the in-frame ones, with some missing. Here the sample spans 43,000 or so clones, around 62% being singletons. Sequenced material: PBMCs. The receptor source for this set is a human donor in good health.

This clone was picked up one time. This sequence joins TRBV10-1 and TRBJ1-6; D gene unclear. This CDR3 is 12 amino acids long. Germline V gene lookup returns CDR1 WNHNN and CDR2 SYGVQD (reference sequence). The germline V and J ends were trimmed by 8 bases and 10 bases, with 12 bases remaining between them. The CDR3 protein is CASPRSYSPLHF. The CDR3 DNA follows: TGCGCCAGCCCCCGTTCCTACTCACCCCTCCACTTT.

The rearrangement uses TRBV10-1 and TRBJ1-3; D perhaps matches TRBD1 (6 bases). The V and J ends lost 0 bases and 4 bases respectively, with 13 bases between them. Germline V gene data show CDR1 as WNHNN and CDR2 as SYGVQD (reference sequence). The CDR3 consists of 16 residues. CDR3 bases: TGCGCCAGCAGTGAGTCGAACAGGGCCTCGGGAAACACCATATATTTT. This encodes CASSESNRASGNTIYF.

The chain employs TRBV19 and TRBJ1-5; maybe TRBD1 (5 bases). V gave up 3 bases and J gave up 0 bases, with 12 bases separating them. Germline values: CDR1 LNHDA, CDR2 SQIVND (reference sequence). CDR3 length equals 16 residues. The DNA of the CDR3 is TGTGCCAGTAGTATCGCCAGGGCCTATAGCAATCAGCCCCAGCATTTT. It translates to CASSIARAYSNQPQHF.

This chain links TRBV7-2 with TRBJ1-4, with D possibly TRBD1 on 5 matching bases. Trimming cost V 1 base and J 7 bases, with 16 bases left between them. The V gene's germline CDR1 is SGHTA and CDR2 FQGNSA. This CDR3 spans 16 amino acids. The CDR3 DNA follows: TGTGCCAGCAGCTTAGTAGGGGTCCGGGGGGGTGAAAAACTGTTTTTT. This gives the protein CASSLVGVRGGEKLFF.

The CDR3 DNA sequence: TGTGCCAGCTCACCGTCCGCCTACGAGCAGTACTTC. It translates to CASSPSAYEQYF. This chain connects TRBV18 to TRBJ2-7; D gene unclear. Germline V gives CDR1 KGHSH, CDR2 LQKENI. This CDR3 spans 12 amino acids. Trimming removed 3 bases from V and 2 bases from J, with 5 bases in between.

The genes are TRBV11-2 and TRBJ2-1; tentative D call: TRBD2 (6 bases). The CDR3 is made up of 16 amino acids. Germline CDR1 SGHAT, CDR2 FQNNGV. V lost 2 bases and J 6 bases, leaving 17 bases between the germline ends. In DNA, the CDR3 is TGTGCCAGCAGCTTACTGGTTGGGACTCGGGTCAATGAGCAGTTCTTC. Encoded protein: CASSLLVGTRVNEQFF.

This clone occurred a few times. This rearrangement joins TRBV6-5 to TRBJ1-1; 7 bases are a match to TRBD1. The V segment lost 0 bases and the J segment 4 bases; nucleotides outside the gene matches: 5. The CDR3 is 15 residues long. Germline V gene sequence: CDR1 MNHEY, CDR2 SVGAGI. CDR3 protein: CASSYSITGVTEAFF. In nucleotides, the CDR3 is TGTGCCAGCAGTTACTCAATTACAGGGGTCACTGAAGCTTTCTTT.

The chain uses TRBV30 and TRBJ1-3, with unresolved D. The CDR3 has 13 amino acids. From germline, CDR1 is GTSNPN and CDR2 SVGIG (reference sequence). V was clipped by 3 bases and J by 2 bases, with 8 bases between them. The chain's CDR3 is CAWRLRPGNTIYF. CDR3 in DNA: TGTGCCTGGAGGCTACGTCCTGGAAACACCATATATTTT.

The V call is TRBV7-2, the J call TRBJ2-3; tentative D call: TRBD1 (5 bases). Trimming took off 2 bases at V and 2 bases at J, with 8 bases between the two ends. This CDR3 comprises 14 residues. In germline, CDR1 is SGHTA, CDR2 FQGNSA. The CDR3 region has the DNA TGTGCCAGCAGCTTAAACAGGCCCACAGATACGCAGTATTTT. Its translation: CASSLNRPTDTQYF.

The genes are TRBV6-5 and TRBJ1-3, with a possible D match to TRBD1 (6 bases). There are 15 residues in the CDR3. Trimming removed 4 bases at V and 2 bases at J, with 12 bases between. Germline loops: CDR1 MNHEY, CDR2 SVGAGI. The CDR3, as DNA: TGTGCCAGCAGTTCCGATACAGGGACTGGAAACACCATATATTTT. Its translation: CASSSDTGTGNTIYF.

The J gene is TRBJ1-2, the V gene TRBV7-8; D unclear. This CDR3 spans 13 amino acids. The germline V and J ends were trimmed by 0 bases and 8 bases, with 10 bases remaining between them. CDR1 and CDR2 (germline): SGHVS, FQNEAQ. The CDR3 region has the DNA TGTGCCAGCAGCTTAGCAGGAGTGGAGGGCTACACCTTC. Its protein product is CASSLAGVEGYTF.

The gene calls are TRBV11-2 and TRBJ2-1; TRBD2 is a possible D gene (6 bases). Looked up from germline, CDR1 is SGHAT and CDR2 is FQNNGV. Trimming took off 3 bases at V and 7 bases at J, with 10 bases between the two ends. The CDR3 loop spans 13 amino acids. The CDR3 bases are TGTGCCAGCAGCTTCGGGAGTCGAAATGAGCAGTTCTTC. The encoded protein is CASSFGSRNEQFF.

This clone was seen a single time. The chain combines TRBV28 with TRBJ2-1; D perhaps matches TRBD1 (5 bases). V lost 5 bases and J 8 bases, leaving 19 bases between the germline ends. The CDR3 spans 15 residues. Germline loops: CDR1 MDHEN, CDR2 SYDVKM. CDR3 protein: CASSLQILQVYEQFF. CDR3 in DNA: TGTGCCAGCAGTCTCCAGATACTACAGGTTTATGAGCAGTTCTTC.

The chain is built from TRBV6-1 and TRBJ1-5; TRBD1 aligns across 10 bases. This CDR3 has 14 residues. The V and J ends lost 6 bases and 5 bases, in that order; junction bases with no gene match: 4. Germline CDR1 reads MNHNS; CDR2 reads SASEGT. The DNA of the CDR3 is TGTGCCAGCAGGGACAGGGGGATGTATCAGCCCCAGCATTTT. Encoded protein: CASRDRGMYQPQHF.

The chain carries TRBV5-1 and TRBJ2-7, with a weak D call TRBD1 (6 bases). The ends were cut back, 1 base at V and 4 bases at J, with 9 bases in the middle. The CDR3 is 13 residues long. CDR1 and CDR2 (germline): SGHRS, YFSETQ. The CDR3 spells CASSLRTGYEQYF. The CDR3 DNA reads TGCGCCAGCAGCTTGCGAACAGGGTACGAGCAGTACTTC.

This chain uses TRBV4-2 with TRBJ1-5, with D possibly matching TRBD1 (6 bases). Trimming left V 3 bases short and J 3 bases short, with 18 bases between. Looked up from germline, CDR1 is LGHNA and CDR2 is YNFKEQ. CDR3 length: 17 amino acids. The DNA of the CDR3 is TGTGCCAGCAGCCAGTTGGGGGCCTCCAGGACCAATCAGCCCCAGCATTTT. The encoded protein is CASSQLGASRTNQPQHF.

The chain combines TRBV27 with TRBJ2-5, with TRBD1 identical over 9 bases. The J call is uncertain, as TRBJ2-7 better fits the DNA end. In germline, CDR1 is MNHEY, CDR2 SMNVEV (reference sequence). The CDR3 extends over 13 amino acids. Written as DNA, the CDR3 is TGTGCCAGCAGTTTCGGGACAGGGATCGAGCAGTACTTC. Amino acids: CASSFGTGIEQYF.

This rearrangement joins TRBV2 to TRBJ2-2; 10 bases map to TRBD1. V was clipped by 5 bases and J by 2 bases; unmatched bases: 2. CDR3 size: 15 residues. Germline V gene data show CDR1 as SNHLY and CDR2 as FYNNEI. CDR3 in amino acids: CASSRQGANTGELFF. The CDR3 DNA is TGTGCCAGCAGTCGACAGGGGGCAAACACCGGGGAGCTGTTTTTT.

This chain joins TRBV12-5 and TRBJ2-3, with TRBD1 identical over 9 bases. The junction had 12 bases not matched to a gene; V was cut back by 5 bases and J by 6 bases. The CDR3 extends over 16 amino acids. CDR1 is LGHNT and CDR2 is FRNRAP in the germline V gene. CDR3 residues: CASGPPGTGTTDTQYF. DNA of the CDR3: TGTGCTAGTGGTCCGCCCGGGACAGGGACAACGGATACGCAGTATTTT. Full variable domain (rest looked up from reference TRBV12-5 and TRBJ2-3): DARVTQTPRHKVTEMGQEVTMRCQPILGHNTVFWYRQTMMQGLELLAYFRNRAPLDDSGMPKDRFSAEMPDATLATLKIQPSEPRDSAVYFCASGPPGTGTTDTQYFGPGTRLTVL.

This clone rates as medium-sized. The chain joins TRBV7-2 to TRBJ1-6; no clear D gene. This CDR3 spans 15 amino acids. Germline values: CDR1 SGHTA, CDR2 FQGNSA. The V gene lost 3 bases and the J gene lost 8 bases, with 14 bases spanning the gap. This chain's CDR3 is CASSFRSSSDSPLHF. The CDR3 region has the DNA TGTGCCAGCAGCTTTCGGAGTTCCTCGGATTCACCCCTCCACTTT.

This clone was found once. The V call is TRBV7-8, the J call TRBJ2-1, with D perhaps matching TRBD1 (6 bases). The CDR3 spans 14 residues. Per germline, CDR1 SGHVS and CDR2 FQNEAQ. Trimming took 3 bases from V and 5 from J, leaving 11 bases between them. The CDR3 loop reads CASSFGGPHNEQFF. For the CDR3, the DNA is TGTGCCAGCAGCTTTGGGGGCCCCCACAATGAGCAGTTCTTC.

The V gene is TRBV9, the J gene TRBJ2-7; D perhaps matches TRBD2 (7 bases). The V and J ends lost 7 bases and 6 bases respectively, with 17 bases between them. The CDR3 has 13 residues. The germline V gene encodes CDR1 SGDLS and CDR2 YYNGEE. As DNA, the CDR3 is TGTGCCAGCGGGCACAGGGTAGCGGGCGAGCAGTACTTC. This codes for CASGHRVAGEQYF. Looking up the rest from reference TRBV9 and TRBJ2-7 gives the full variable domain: DSGVTQTPKHLITATGQRVTLRCSPRSGDLSVYWYQQSLDQGLQFLIQYYNGEERAKGNILERFSAQQFPDLHSELNLSSLELGDSALYFCASGHRVAGEQYFGPGTRLTVT.

This clone is a singleton in its sample. The CDR3 region has the DNA TGTGCCATCAAGATAGACAGAAGCACTGAAGCTTTCTTT. This gives the protein CAIKIDRSTEAFF. This chain uses TRBV10-3 with TRBJ1-1, with TRBD1 as a possible D gene (5 bases). Trimming removed 7 bases from V and 4 bases from J, with 13 bases in between. The germline CDR1 and CDR2 sequences are ENHRY and SYGVKD. The length of the CDR3 is 13 residues.

The rearrangement joins TRBV29-1 to TRBJ1-2; 8 bases are a match to TRBD1. Germline V gene lookup returns CDR1 SQVTM and CDR2 ANQGSEA. With V trimmed by 4 bases and J by 5 bases, 3 bases remained unmatched. The CDR3 spans 12 residues. DNA of the CDR3: TGCAGCGTTGGCGACAGGGGTTATGGCTACACCTTC. Its translation: CSVGDRGYGYTF.

In its sample, this clone was seen once. The chain carries TRBV6-5 and TRBJ1-5, with 8 positions matching TRBD1. The V gene's germline CDR1 is MNHEY and CDR2 SVGAGI. The CDR3 has 15 amino acids. With 5 bases clipped from V and 3 bases from J, the junction kept 6 bases outside the gene matches. CDR3 sequence: CASSGRQGLNQPQHF. In DNA form, the CDR3 reads TGTGCCAGCAGTGGGAGACAGGGGCTCAATCAGCCCCAGCATTTT.

The rearrangement links TRBV5-1 to TRBJ1-2; 7 nucleotides align to TRBD1. Germline trimming cut 1 base from V and 3 bases from J; bases unmatched to any gene: 6. Germline CDR1 and CDR2: SGHRS and YFSETQ. CDR3 length: 15 amino acids. In nucleotides, the CDR3 is TGCGCCAGCAGCTTGACAGGGGATTCGGACTATGGCTACACCTTC. It is translated as CASSLTGDSDYGYTF.

The V gene is TRBV28, the J gene TRBJ2-1; 8 positions agree with TRBD1. Germline CDR1 reads MDHEN; CDR2 reads SYDVKM. The CDR3 is 15 amino acids. J gave up 6 bases and V 5 bases, and 9 bases lay outside the gene matches. CDR3 sequence (DNA): TGTGCCAGCAGTACCCGGACAGGGCCTCGCAATGAGCAGTTCTTC. This translates into CASSTRTGPRNEQFF. Looking up the rest from reference TRBV28 and TRBJ2-1 gives the full variable domain: DVKVTQSSRYLVKRTGEKVFLECVQDMDHENMFWYRQDPGLGLRLIYFSYDVKMKEKGDIPEGYSVSREKKERFSLILESASTNQTSMYLCASSTRTGPRNEQFFGPGTRLTVL.

The V call is TRBV9, the J call TRBJ2-3, with D maybe TRBD2 (7 bases). The V end was cut by 3 bases, the J end by 6 bases, with 20 bases between. Germline V gene data show CDR1 as SGDLS and CDR2 as YYNGEE. This CDR3 has 16 amino acids. CDR3 amino acids: CASSAAGATHGDTQYF. DNA of the CDR3: TGTGCCAGCAGCGCCGCGGGGGCGACCCACGGTGATACGCAGTATTTT.

The CDR3 DNA follows: TGTGCCAGCAGCTTAGGTACCTACAATGAGCAGTTCTTC. Translation: CASSLGTYNEQFF. The genes are TRBV7-2 and TRBJ2-1; D is undetermined. With 1 base removed from V and 2 bases from J, the gap between germline ends came to 3 bases. Germline V CDR1 and CDR2: SGHTA, FQGNSA. The CDR3 loop spans 13 amino acids. Full variable domain (rest looked up from reference TRBV7-2 and TRBJ2-1): GAGVSQSPSNKVTEKGKDVELRCDPISGHTALYWYRQSLGQGLEFLIYFQGNSAPDKSGLPSDRFSAERTGGSVSTLTIQRTQQEDSAVYLCASSLGTYNEQFFGPGTRLTVL.

This clone was observed once. The chain combines TRBV10-3 with TRBJ1-6; the match to TRBD1 covers 12 bases. CDR3 size: 18 residues. The V gene's germline CDR1 is ENHRY and CDR2 SYGVKD. Trimming cost V 6 bases and J 9 bases; bases outside gene matches: 15. This CDR3 is CAIRREGQGARGSSPLHF. The CDR3 nucleotides read TGTGCCATCAGGAGGGAGGGACAGGGGGCTAGAGGGAGTTCACCCCTCCACTTT.

This chain connects TRBV30 to TRBJ1-5, with a weak D call TRBD1 (5 bases). Per germline, CDR1 GTSNPN and CDR2 SVGIG (reference sequence). The CDR3 has 12 residues. V lost 1 base and J lost 12, with 13 bases in between. CDR3: CAWSGAGGDQHF. The DNA for the CDR3 is TGTGCCTGGAGTGGGGCTGGGGGGGACCAGCATTTT. Variable domain in full (rest from reference TRBV30 and TRBJ1-5): SQTIHQWPATLVQPVGSPLSLECTVEGTSNPNLYWYRQAAGRGLQLLFYSVGIGQISSEVPQNLSASRPQDRQFILSSKKLLLSDSGFYLCAWSGAGGDQHFGDGTRLSIL.

The rearrangement links TRBV9 to TRBJ2-1, with a weak D call TRBD1 (5 bases). Germline assignment: CDR1 SGDLS and CDR2 YYNGEE. With 3 bases removed from V and 6 bases from J, the gap between germline ends came to 13 bases. The CDR3 is 14 residues long. CDR3 DNA: TGTGCCAGCAGCGCAGGGTTGCCCCCCAATGAGCAGTTCTTC. This encodes CASSAGLPPNEQFF.